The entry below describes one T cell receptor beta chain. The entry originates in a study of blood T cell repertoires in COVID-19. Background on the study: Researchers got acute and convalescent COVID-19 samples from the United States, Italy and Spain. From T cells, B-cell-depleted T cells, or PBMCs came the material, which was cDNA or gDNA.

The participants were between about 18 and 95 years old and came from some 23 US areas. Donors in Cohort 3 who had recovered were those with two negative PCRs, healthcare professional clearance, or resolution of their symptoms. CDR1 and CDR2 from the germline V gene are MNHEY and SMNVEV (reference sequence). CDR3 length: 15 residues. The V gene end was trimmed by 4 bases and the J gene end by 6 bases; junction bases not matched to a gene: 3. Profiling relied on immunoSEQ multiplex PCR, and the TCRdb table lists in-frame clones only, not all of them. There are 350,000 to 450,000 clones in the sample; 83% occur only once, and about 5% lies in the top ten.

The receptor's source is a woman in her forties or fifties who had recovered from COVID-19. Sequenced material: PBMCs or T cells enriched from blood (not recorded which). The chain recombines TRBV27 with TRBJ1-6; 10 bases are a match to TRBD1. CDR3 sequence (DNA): TGTGCCAGCAGTTCGGGACAGGGGTTTAATTCACCCCTCCACTTT. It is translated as CASSSGQGFNSPLHF.